These T cell receptor beta chains were read from a single sample in a study of T-cell reconstitution after alpha-beta-depleted transplantation in children. One entry per CDR3 protein, called by TCRdb with MiXCR from the PCR reads. The data contain about 200,000 distinct CDR3 sequences, approximately 6.9% of them singletons. The source material was PBMCs, sampled before TCRalphabeta/CD19-depleted stem cell transplant. The receptor set was obtained from a boy aged 2 to 10 with acute lymphoblastic leukemia, due to receive a stem cell transplant. The CDR3 runs from the conserved cysteine through the conserved F or W. The D gene is left open where the match is weak. Clone size is given for some rows only: seen once, a few or many times, or a class if the clone is expanded.

CDR3nt: TGTGCCAGCAGCGATATCAAAGAGACCCAGTACTTC
CDR3aa: CASSDIKETQYF
v_gene: TRBV5-6
d_gene: .
j_gene: TRBJ2-5
abundance: .

CDR3nt: TGTGCCAGCAGTTCTACAGGGATCGCTGAAGCTTTCTTT
CDR3aa: CASSSTGIAEAFF
v_gene: TRBV28
d_gene: .
j_gene: TRBJ1-1
abundance: many

CDR3nt: TGTGCCAGCAGCCAAGGACAGGCCACAGGAAGTCTAGCCAAAAACATTCAGTACTTC
CDR3aa: CASSQGQATGSLAKNIQYF
v_gene: TRBV4-2
d_gene: .
j_gene: TRBJ2-4
abundance: .

CDR3nt: TGTGCCAGCACCAAAGACCGGGGGCGGGAAGAGACCCAGTACTTC
CDR3aa: CASTKDRGREETQYF
v_gene: TRBV7-2
d_gene: .
j_gene: TRBJ2-5
abundance: many

CDR3nt: TGTGCCACCAGCAGAGATGACGGATACGAGCAGTACTTC
CDR3aa: CATSRDDGYEQYF
v_gene: TRBV15
d_gene: .
j_gene: TRBJ2-7
abundance: many

CDR3nt: TGTGCCAGCAGTTATGGGGGACCTGAAGCTTTCTTT
CDR3aa: CASSYGGPEAFF
v_gene: TRBV12-3/TRBV12-4
d_gene: .
j_gene: TRBJ1-1
abundance: .

CDR3nt: TGTGCCAGCAGTTTATCCGGGTCCGGCGGGGGGCCCGGGGAGCTGTTTTTT
CDR3aa: CASSLSGSGGGPGELFF
v_gene: TRBV12-3/TRBV12-4
d_gene: TRBD2
j_gene: TRBJ2-2
abundance: many

CDR3nt: TGCGCCAGCAGCCCGACCCAGGGGTCCACCGGGGAGCTGTTTTTT
CDR3aa: CASSPTQGSTGELFF
v_gene: TRBV5-1
d_gene: .
j_gene: TRBJ2-2
abundance: many

CDR3nt: TGTGCCAGCAGCTTAGCGCTGACAGGGACGAATTCACCCCTCCACTTT
CDR3aa: CASSLALTGTNSPLHF
v_gene: TRBV7-2
d_gene: TRBD1
j_gene: TRBJ1-6
abundance: .

CDR3nt: TGTGCCAGCAGCTTAGGTCAGGGATTTTCCTACAATGAGCAGTTCTTC
CDR3aa: CASSLGQGFSYNEQFF
v_gene: TRBV11-3
d_gene: .
j_gene: TRBJ2-1
abundance: .

CDR3nt: TGTGCCAGCAGTTCACCGACAGGGTCCCACTATGGCTACACCTTC
CDR3aa: CASSSPTGSHYGYTF
v_gene: TRBV28
d_gene: TRBD1
j_gene: TRBJ1-2
abundance: many

CDR3nt: TGTGCCAGCACTCAGAACTCCTATAATTCACCCCTCCACTTT
CDR3aa: CASTQNSYNSPLHF
v_gene: TRBV28
d_gene: .
j_gene: TRBJ1-6
abundance: many

CDR3nt: TGTGCCAGCAGCTTAGTTCGGCCCACTGAAGCTTTCTTT
CDR3aa: CASSLVRPTEAFF
v_gene: TRBV7-8
d_gene: .
j_gene: TRBJ1-1
abundance: many

CDR3nt: TGCGCCAGCAGCTTGGACGGGACGGCCTACGAGCATTACTTC
CDR3aa: CASSLDGTAYEHYF
v_gene: TRBV5-1
d_gene: .
j_gene: TRBJ2-7
abundance: many

CDR3nt: TGCAGTGCTGGGGACAGGGTTGGGGAGACCCAGTACTTC
CDR3aa: CSAGDRVGETQYF
v_gene: TRBV20-1
d_gene: TRBD1
j_gene: TRBJ2-5
abundance: many

CDR3nt: TGTGCCAGCAGCCAAGACAGGGACCACTACGAGCAGTACTTC
CDR3aa: CASSQDRDHYEQYF
v_gene: TRBV3-1
d_gene: .
j_gene: TRBJ2-7
abundance: few

CDR3nt: TGTGCCAGCAGCCCGGGACCATACACTGAAGCTTTCTTT
CDR3aa: CASSPGPYTEAFF
v_gene: TRBV12-3/TRBV12-4
d_gene: .
j_gene: TRBJ1-1
abundance: many

CDR3nt: TGTGCCAGCCATCTCGGACTCGGTGGGGCTGGAGATACGCAGTATTTT
CDR3aa: CASHLGLGGAGDTQYF
v_gene: TRBV5-5
d_gene: .
j_gene: TRBJ2-3
abundance: few

CDR3nt: TGTGCCAGCAGCCAACCACCGCGGTACGAGCAGTACTTC
CDR3aa: CASSQPPRYEQYF
v_gene: TRBV7-9
d_gene: .
j_gene: TRBJ2-7
abundance: many

CDR3nt: TGCAGTGCTCCAAGGCGGGAGGGCAGCACAGATACGCAGTATTTT
CDR3aa: CSAPRREGSTDTQYF
v_gene: TRBV20-1
d_gene: TRBD2
j_gene: TRBJ2-3
abundance: many

CDR3nt: TGTGCCAGCAGCAAAGCGGGAGTCATTACCGGGGAGCTGTTTTTT
CDR3aa: CASSKAGVITGELFF
v_gene: TRBV7-2
d_gene: TRBD2
j_gene: TRBJ2-2
abundance: many

CDR3nt: TGCGCCAGCAGCCAAGTAGCCCGGACAGAGTTTGGAGCTTTCTTT
CDR3aa: CASSQVARTEFGAFF
v_gene: TRBV4-3
d_gene: .
j_gene: TRBJ1-1
abundance: .

CDR3nt: TGTGCCAGCAGAGACTACACGTACGAGCAGTACTTC
CDR3aa: CASRDYTYEQYF
v_gene: TRBV2
d_gene: .
j_gene: TRBJ2-7
abundance: many

CDR3nt: TGTGCCACCAGCAGAGGGGGGACAATACAGACCCAGTACTTC
CDR3aa: CATSRGGTIQTQYF
v_gene: TRBV15
d_gene: .
j_gene: TRBJ2-5
abundance: many

CDR3nt: TGTGCCAGCACCCCGGCACAGGGCGGGGGCACAGATACGCAGTATTTT
CDR3aa: CASTPAQGGGTDTQYF
v_gene: TRBV11-2
d_gene: .
j_gene: TRBJ2-3
abundance: many

CDR3nt: TGTGCCAGCAGCTTAGAAGCTAGCGGCTACAATGAGCAGTTCTTC
CDR3aa: CASSLEASGYNEQFF
v_gene: TRBV11-2
d_gene: TRBD2
j_gene: TRBJ2-1
abundance: few

CDR3nt: TGTGCCAGCAGCCAAGTTCTTGAGACCCAGTACTTC
CDR3aa: CASSQVLETQYF
v_gene: TRBV3-1
d_gene: .
j_gene: TRBJ2-5
abundance: many

CDR3nt: TGTGCCAGCAGCCGGGACAGGGGATTTGCTACCGGGGAGCTGTTTTTT
CDR3aa: CASSRDRGFATGELFF
v_gene: TRBV7-2
d_gene: TRBD1
j_gene: TRBJ2-2
abundance: many

CDR3nt: TGCAGTGCTAGCGCCGACAGGGGAGCGACTGAAGCTTTCTTT
CDR3aa: CSASADRGATEAFF
v_gene: TRBV20-1
d_gene: TRBD1
j_gene: TRBJ1-1
abundance: .

CDR3nt: TGTGCCACCAGCCCGACAGGGGAGGCAGATACGCAGTATTTT
CDR3aa: CATSPTGEADTQYF
v_gene: TRBV24-1
d_gene: TRBD1
j_gene: TRBJ2-3
abundance: .

CDR3nt: TGCAGTGCTCCGACTAGCGGGACGGTCGGGGAGCTGTTTTTT
CDR3aa: CSAPTSGTVGELFF
v_gene: TRBV20-1
d_gene: TRBD2
j_gene: TRBJ2-2
abundance: few

CDR3nt: TGTGCCAGCTCACCACGTCCGTCCCAGGGTAAGGCGGGCAATCAGCCCCAGCATTTT
CDR3aa: CASSPRPSQGKAGNQPQHF
v_gene: TRBV18
d_gene: .
j_gene: TRBJ1-5
abundance: many

CDR3nt: TGTGCCAGCAGCTTAGCTTGGGGTGAAAACATTCAGTACTTC
CDR3aa: CASSLAWGENIQYF
v_gene: TRBV7-2
d_gene: .
j_gene: TRBJ2-4
abundance: many